A single sample is the source of the 25 T cell receptor beta chains below, sequenced in a study of human T cells and chemical hapten exposure. Total RNA was extracted from unfractionated whole blood. MiXCR, applied by TCRdb to the 5' RACE reads, yields one record per CDR3 protein. This sample has around 140,000 distinct CDR3 sequences; roughly 4% occur once, and the top ten carry approximately 1.3%. Every receptor here comes from a female donor in good health.

This clonotype was detected many times. The rearrangement links TRBV18 to TRBJ2-1, with 7 bases that match TRBD1. The CDR3 totals 15 residues. Germline V gene sequence: CDR1 KGHSH, CDR2 LQKENI. V shed 3 bases and J 6 bases; nucleotides not matched to a gene: 8. The CDR3 spells CASSPGDRVANEQFF. DNA of the CDR3: TGTGCCAGCTCACCTGGAGACAGGGTTGCCAATGAGCAGTTCTTC.

This clonotype was detected many times. This rearrangement joins TRBV25-1 to TRBJ2-7; D gene unclear. Trimming removed 3 bases from V and 3 bases from J, with 18 bases in between. The length of the CDR3 is 16 residues. Germline loops: CDR1 MGHDK, CDR2 SYGVNS. CDR3 sequence (DNA): TGTGCCAGCAGTGACCCCCGCGCGAGGAGCTGCTACGAGCAGTACTTC. It yields the protein CASSDPRARSCYEQYF.

In its sample, this clonotype was seen many times. The rearrangement uses TRBV7-9 and TRBJ1-2; D uncertain. V dropped 1 base and J dropped 8 bases, with 11 bases sitting between them. This CDR3 is built from 13 residues. Germline V gene data show CDR1 as SEHNR and CDR2 as FQNEAQ (reference sequence). The CDR3 DNA follows: TGTGCCAGCAGCTTAGGAGCCTATCGCGGCTACACCTTC. This sequence encodes CASSLGAYRGYTF.

This clonotype was counted only a few times. V and J are TRBV5-1 and TRBJ2-5; 13 nucleotides align to TRBD2. V shed 4 bases, J shed 13 bases, and the junction held 10 bases outside the gene matches. This CDR3 has 14 amino acids. From germline, CDR1 is SGHRS and CDR2 YFSETQ. The CDR3 nucleotides read TGCGCCAGCAGCGAAGGACTAGCGGGGGCACCAGGGTACTTC. This encodes CASSEGLAGAPGYF.

In this sample, this clonotype turned up many times. This sequence joins TRBV12-3 or TRBV12-4 and TRBJ2-2; 11 nucleotides agree with TRBD2. The V gene end was trimmed by 7 bases and the J gene end by 7 bases; junction bases not matched to a gene: 11. CDR3 length equals 16 residues. As DNA, the CDR3 is TGTGCCAGCAAGCCGGGACTAGCGGCTGAAGGCGGGGAGCTGTTTTTT. Its protein product is CASKPGLAAEGGELFF.

On this clonotype itself: With a much larger clone just one base away, this may be a read error. This chain joins TRBV5-4 and TRBJ1-2; D is ambiguous. The germline gives CDR1 SGHNT, CDR2 YYREEE (reference sequence). This CDR3 has 15 residues. V gave up 3 bases and J gave up 6 bases, with 18 bases separating them. The CDR3 bases are TGTGCCAGCAGCTCCCTATCGGGGTCTGGCGATGGCTACACCTTC. Translating gives CASSSLSGSGDGYTF.

With regard to this clonotype: A much larger clone lies a single base off, so this may be a read error. V gene TRBV6-2 or TRBV6-3 combines with J gene TRBJ2-1; TRBD2 agrees at 9 bases. CDR1 and CDR2 from the germline V gene are MNHEY and SVGEGT. This CDR3 comprises 13 residues. CDR3 DNA: TGTGCCAGCATCCCCGGGACTAGCAATCAGCAGTTCTTC. Its protein product is CASIPGTSNQQFF.

Ten or more counts support this clonotype. The rearrangement joins TRBV6-1 to TRBJ1-2; D gene uncertain. The CDR3 length is 14 residues. Germline V lookup: CDR1 MNHNS, CDR2 SASEGT. V was trimmed by 0 bases and J by 4 bases, leaving 9 bases between them. CDR3 region: CASSEAAAFYGYTF. The CDR3 bases are TGTGCCAGCAGTGAAGCGGCCGCCTTCTATGGCTACACCTTC.

This clonotype was seen repeatedly, ten times or more. The chain joins TRBV5-1 to TRBJ1-1; unclear D gene. Looked up from germline, CDR1 is SGHRS and CDR2 is YFSETQ. V dropped 6 bases and J dropped 4 bases, with 16 bases sitting between them. This CDR3 contains 14 residues. The CDR3 reads CASKPRSGGTEAFF. For the CDR3, the DNA is TGCGCCAGCAAACCCAGAAGTGGTGGCACTGAAGCTTTCTTT.

This clonotype was found a few times. V gene TRBV5-1 combines with J gene TRBJ2-5, with 8 bases lining up with TRBD1. V lost 7 bases and J lost 1; bases outside the gene matches: 9. This CDR3 has 15 amino acids. The germline gives CDR1 SGHRS, CDR2 YFSETQ. CDR3 loop: CASGQGTYFQETQYF. The CDR3 DNA is TGCGCCAGCGGACAGGGAACATACTTCCAAGAGACCCAGTACTTC.

This clonotype was observed at least ten times. The chain links TRBV15 to TRBJ2-3; D not resolved. The CDR3 extends over 16 amino acids. Germline V gives CDR1 LNHNV, CDR2 YYDKDF (reference sequence). V was trimmed by 4 bases and J by 0 bases, leaving 14 bases between them. The CDR3 bases are TGTGCCACCAGCAAAGCCCTATTCTCTAGCACAGATACGCAGTATTTT. Amino acid sequence: CATSKALFSSTDTQYF.

This clonotype was recorded at least ten times. The chain has TRBV20-1 and TRBJ2-5; TRBD2 is a possible D gene (5 bases). V was pared by 0 bases and J by 2 bases, with 10 bases between. The CDR3 sequence is 14 residues long. Germline-derived CDR1 and CDR2 are DFQATT and SNEGSKA (reference sequence). CDR3 amino acids: CSARDGEGQETQYF. The CDR3 nucleotides read TGCAGTGCTAGAGATGGCGAGGGACAAGAGACCCAGTACTTC.

The sample holds many counts of this clonotype. The V call is TRBV7-9, the J call TRBJ1-2; D remains ambiguous. CDR3 length equals 15 residues. V was shortened by 2 bases and J by 7 bases, with 17 bases between the two germline ends. CDR1 is SEHNR, CDR2 FQNEAQ, per germline (reference sequence). CDR3 coding DNA: TGTGCCAGCAGCTTATCCGCGGGCAGTGGTACTGGCTACACCTTC. Translated, it gives CASSLSAGSGTGYTF.

This clonotype has at least ten counts. The chain has TRBV13 and TRBJ1-5, with 8 bases that match TRBD1. The CDR3 runs 17 residues. CDR1 is PRHDT, CDR2 FYEKMQ, per germline (reference sequence). After removal of 0 bases from V and 1 base from J, the junction contained 5 bases not matched to a gene. DNA of the CDR3: TGTGCCAGCAGCTTAGGGGGACAGGTGGGGAGCAATCAGCCCCAGCATTTT. It is translated as CASSLGGQVGSNQPQHF.

There are many counts of this clonotype. The chain couples TRBV20-1 to TRBJ1-2; 8 nucleotides agree with TRBD1. Looked up from germline, CDR1 is DFQATT and CDR2 is SNEGSKA (reference sequence). The length of the CDR3 is 14 residues. The trim removed 0 bases at V and 4 bases at J, leaving 4 bases unmatched. The chain's CDR3 is CSARDQDRAYGYTF. Written as DNA, the CDR3 is TGCAGTGCTAGAGACCAGGACAGGGCCTATGGCTACACCTTC.

This clonotype occurred many times. This chain joins TRBV4-2 and TRBJ1-5; D gene ambiguous. Germline V lookup: CDR1 LGHNA, CDR2 YNFKEQ. The CDR3 contains 17 residues. The V end was cut by 4 bases, the J end by 0 bases, with 16 bases between. DNA of the CDR3: TGTGCCAGCAGCCCATCCCTCGAAGGTTATAGCAATCAGCCCCAGCATTTT. It yields the protein CASSPSLEGYSNQPQHF.

As regards this clonotype: This may be a read error, as it is one base from a much larger clone. This chain joins TRBV2 and TRBJ2-1; tentatively, D is TRBD1 (5 bases). Germline lookup yields CDR1 SNHLY and CDR2 FYNNEI. This CDR3 comprises 13 residues. Trimming cost V 8 bases and J 6 bases, with 14 bases left between them. In nucleotides, the CDR3 is TGTGCCAGCTCGACAGTAGCCCGCAATGAGCAGTTCTTC. This sequence encodes CASSTVARNEQFF.

The chain links TRBV6-5 to TRBJ2-7; TRBD2 aligns across 7 bases. The V gene's germline CDR1 is MNHEY and CDR2 SVGAGI. The CDR3 length is 16 residues. The V segment lost 6 bases and the J segment 0 bases; nucleotides outside the gene matches: 11. For the CDR3, the DNA is TGTGCCAGCAGCCACATTAGCGGGCAATACTCCTACGAGCAGTACTTC. This sequence encodes CASSHISGQYSYEQYF.

This clonotype was recorded many times. The CDR3: CASSLGRSGYTF. The CDR3 region has the DNA TGTGCCAGCAGCTTAGGCCGGAGTGGCTACACCTTC. This chain joins TRBV13 and TRBJ1-2, with D uncertain. The germline CDR1 and CDR2 sequences are PRHDT and FYEKMQ (reference sequence). CDR3 size: 12 residues. Trimming left V 0 bases short and J 7 bases short, with 6 bases between. Filled out from reference TRBV13 and TRBJ1-2, the complete variable domain reads AAGVIQSPRHLIKEKRETATLKCYPIPRHDTVYWYQQGPGQDPQFLISFYEKMQSDKGSIPDRFSAQQFSDYHSELNMSSLELGDSALYFCASSLGRSGYTFGSGTRLTVV.

V and J are TRBV19 and TRBJ2-4; TRBD2 matches 9 bases. Germline CDR1 and CDR2: LNHDA and SQIVND (reference sequence). V gave up 5 bases and J gave up 14 bases; unmatched junction bases: 16. CDR3 length equals 15 residues. The CDR3 DNA reads TGTGCCAGTAGTTCTAGCGGGGCGAGCCTTAACCGAGAGTACTTC. Encoded protein: CASSSSGASLNREYF.

This clonotype was picked up many times. The chain carries TRBV29-1 and TRBJ1-4; no definite D call. The ends were cut back, 6 bases at V and 0 bases at J, with 8 bases in the middle. Looked up from germline, CDR1 is SQVTM and CDR2 is ANQGSEA. The CDR3 is made up of 13 amino acids. The CDR3 protein is CSVLGTTNEKLFF. Written as DNA, the CDR3 is TGCAGCGTCTTAGGGACAACTAATGAAAAACTGTTTTTT.

By share of the sample, this clonotype is medium-sized (0.01 to 0.1%). V and J are TRBV10-3 and TRBJ1-4; D uncertain. Germline V gene data show CDR1 as ENHRY and CDR2 as SYGVKD. V dropped 0 bases and J dropped 5 bases, with 13 bases sitting between them. The CDR3 extends over 16 amino acids. The CDR3 reads CAISESRGQPNEKLFF. The CDR3 nucleotides are TGTGCCATCAGTGAGTCTCGCGGGCAGCCCAATGAAAAACTGTTTTTT.

This clonotype occurred many times. V usage is TRBV20-1 and J usage is TRBJ1-5; 7 positions match TRBD1. The ends lost 3 bases at V and 6 bases at J; junction bases unmatched: 8. The germline gives CDR1 DFQATT, CDR2 SNEGSKA (reference sequence). The CDR3 is made up of 14 amino acids. The CDR3 DNA follows: TGCAGTGCTAGGGGACAGAAGCGGGGTCAGCCCCAGCATTTT. Its protein is CSARGQKRGQPQHF.

The chain combines TRBV12-3 or TRBV12-4 with TRBJ1-2; maybe TRBD1 (5 bases). The CDR3 covers 18 residues. Trimming removed 1 base from V and 9 bases from J, with 27 bases in between. CDR3 sequence: CASSLVSDKRVGISRYTF. CDR3 DNA sequence: TGTGCCAGCAGTTTAGTATCGGACAAAAGGGTTGGGATCTCTCGCTACACCTTC.

This clonotype was counted a single time. CDR3 sequence reads: CASLPPGPRGNDYEQYF. In nucleotides, the CDR3 is TGTGCCAGTTTACCCCCGGGACCGAGGGGTAACGACTACGAGCAGTACTTC. The genes are TRBV28 and TRBJ2-7, with D possibly called TRBD1 or TRBD2 (5 bases each). CDR1 and CDR2 (germline): MDHEN, SYDVKM. Trimming pared 9 bases from V and 3 bases from J, leaving 27 bases between. This CDR3 comprises 17 residues. The whole variable domain, filled in from reference TRBV28 and TRBJ2-7, reads DVKVTQSSRYLVKRTGEKVFLECVQDMDHENMFWYRQDPGLGLRLIYFSYDVKMKEKGDIPEGYSVSREKKERFSLILESASTNQTSMYLCASLPPGPRGNDYEQYFGPGTRLTVT.